These 10 T cell receptor beta chains originate from one sample sequenced in a study of T cell repertoires in cytomegalovirus infection. TCRdb reanalysed the reads using MiXCR and keeps one entry per CDR3 protein. The data show approximately 350,000 distinct CDR3 sequences, approximately 35% seen once. No cognate antigen is known for these TCRs. The sequencing here drew on cultured PBMCs, taken from culture after CMV antigen stimulation. The receptors here all came from a human donor in good health (CMV status not recorded). Some clones in this sample may be carry-over from other donors' samples.

The chain carries TRBV24-1 and TRBJ2-1; 7 bases map to TRBD2. Trimming took 1 base from V and 2 from J; bases not matched to a gene: 7. The CDR3 has 17 amino acids. The V gene's germline CDR1 is KGHDR and CDR2 SFDVKD. The CDR3 DNA reads TGTGCCACCAGTGATTTCCTTGGGGAGGGTACCTACAATGAGCAGTTCTTC. Its translation: CATSDFLGEGTYNEQFF.

The CDR3 sequence: CASSLAPQTPTNYGYTF. The CDR3 nucleotides read TGTGCCAGCAGCTTAGCGCCACAGACCCCAACTAACTATGGCTACACCTTC. The rearrangement uses TRBV7-2 and TRBJ1-2; D gene uncertain. Trimming removed 0 bases from V and 0 bases from J, with 14 bases in between. Germline V gene data show CDR1 as SGHTA and CDR2 as FQGNSA. The CDR3 length is 17 residues.

This clonotype has at least ten counts. The chain has TRBV7-6 and TRBJ2-7; D call uncertain. V was trimmed by 5 bases and J by 3 bases, leaving 11 bases between them. There are 13 residues in the CDR3. CDR1 is SGHVS and CDR2 is FNYEAQ in the germline V gene. The CDR3 region has the DNA TGTGCCAGCAGCGTCCACCCCGGCTACGAGCAGTACGTC. Its translation is CASSVHPGYEQYV.

This clonotype has at least ten counts. The rearrangement links TRBV7-2 to TRBJ1-5; D is uncertain. The CDR3 runs 15 residues. With 1 base removed from V and 4 bases from J, the gap between germline ends came to 11 bases. Germline CDR1 SGHTA, CDR2 FQGNSA. For the CDR3, the DNA is TGTGCCAGCAGCTTAGACGGCGAGCCTAATCAGCCCCAGCATTTT. Its protein is CASSLDGEPNQPQHF.

The chain links TRBV20-1 to TRBJ1-1; unclear D gene. The V and J ends lost 6 bases and 1 base respectively, with 9 bases between them. The CDR3 sequence is 12 residues long. CDR1 is DFQATT, CDR2 SNEGSKA, per germline (reference sequence). The CDR3 DNA reads as TGCAGTGCAGTACACGGGAACACTGAAGCTTTCTTT. Encoded protein: CSAVHGNTEAFF.

This clonotype was seen more than once but under ten times. This chain joins TRBV6-2 or TRBV6-3 and TRBJ2-1; D might be TRBD1 (5 bases). Germline CDR1 is MNHEY and CDR2 is SVGEGT. V was pared by 10 bases and J by 4 bases, with 14 bases between. The CDR3 has 13 amino acids. The CDR3 nucleotides are TGTGCCACCCAGTTAGGGGTATACAATGAGCAGTTCTTC. Translated: CATQLGVYNEQFF.

V gene TRBV12-3 or TRBV12-4 combines with J gene TRBJ2-7; D possibly corresponds to TRBD1 (6 bases). This CDR3 is 15 amino acids long. Trimming pared 6 bases from V and 2 bases from J, leaving 17 bases between. Here the CDR3 reads CASRAQGDPAYEQYF. The CDR3 DNA is TGTGCCAGCAGAGCACAGGGAGACCCAGCCTACGAGCAGTACTTC.

The V call is TRBV28, the J call TRBJ1-1; D is unclear. Per germline, CDR1 MDHEN and CDR2 SYDVKM. V dropped 4 bases and J dropped 5 bases, with 11 bases sitting between them. The CDR3 consists of 13 residues. The CDR3 DNA sequence: TGTGCCAGCAGTTCCCACACCGGGACTGAAGCTTTCTTT. Translated: CASSSHTGTEAFF. The full variable domain, rest sourced from reference TRBV28 and TRBJ1-1, is DVKVTQSSRYLVKRTGEKVFLECVQDMDHENMFWYRQDPGLGLRLIYFSYDVKMKEKGDIPEGYSVSREKKERFSLILESASTNQTSMYLCASSSHTGTEAFFGQGTRLTVV.

This clonotype was recorded a few times. CDR3 protein: CASTNFVGPQPQHF. In nucleotides, the CDR3 is TGTGCCAGCACCAACTTCGTAGGCCCTCAGCCCCAGCATTTT. The chain joins TRBV7-8 to TRBJ1-5; the D is unclear. The CDR3 runs 14 residues. CDR1 is SGHVS, CDR2 FQNEAQ, per germline. The V end was cut by 7 bases, the J end by 6 bases, with 16 bases between.

This clonotype appeared a single time. The chain is built from TRBV7-9 and TRBJ2-1, with unresolved D. Germline V CDR1 and CDR2: SEHNR, FQNEAQ (reference sequence). The CDR3 extends over 15 amino acids. Trimming cost V 5 bases and J 6 bases, with 17 bases left between them. CDR3 sequence: CASSVAGSTSNEQFF. CDR3 sequence (DNA): TGTGCCAGCAGCGTGGCCGGGTCTACATCCAATGAGCAGTTCTTC.